Each of the 29 T cell receptor beta chains below was sequenced from the same sample in a study of T cells in localized non-small cell lung cancer. This table comes from immunoSEQ multiplex PCR, and its TCRdb copy is limited to in-frame clones, with some not included. The table lists about 9,600 clones, roughly 91% of them singletons, with under 20% in the top ten. The sequences come from peripheral blood, collected before any cancer treatment. These receptors were taken from a male donor aged 60 or older with stage III squamous cell lung carcinoma.

The chain uses TRBV10-3 and TRBJ1-2; D not resolved. With 3 bases removed from V and 8 bases from J, the gap between germline ends came to 13 bases. Germline V gives CDR1 ENHRY, CDR2 SYGVKD. The CDR3 contains 13 residues. CDR3 nucleotide sequence: TGTGCCATCAGTGAAGTAGTGGGGAAAGGCTACACCTTC. Its translation is CAISEVVGKGYTF.

This clone was detected only a few times. The chain couples TRBV12-5 to TRBJ1-1; tentatively, D is TRBD1 (5 bases). The CDR3 runs 17 residues. CDR1 and CDR2 (germline): LGHNT, FRNRAP. Trimming took 7 bases from V and 0 from J, leaving 21 bases between them. The CDR3 nucleotides are TGTGCTAGTGTCTTCCAACTTGAGGACAAATTGAACACTGAAGCTTTCTTT. Residues: CASVFQLEDKLNTEAFF.

The chain combines TRBV6-5 with TRBJ1-1, with TRBD1 identical over 7 bases. V gave up 5 bases and J gave up 3 bases; unmatched junction bases: 6. This CDR3 comprises 14 residues. Germline assignment: CDR1 MNHEY and CDR2 SVGAGI. The CDR3 DNA follows: TGTGCCAGCAGTCGGACAGGCCGGGACACTGAAGCTTTCTTT. Translating gives CASSRTGRDTEAFF.

This sequence joins TRBV21-1 and TRBJ1-1; the D call TRBD1 from the table was never checked on the DNA. TRBV21-1 is termed a pseudogene. CDR3 length: 18 amino acids. This chain's CDR3 is CASSTTALGQGEGTEAFF. Here the CDR3 DNA reads TGTGCCAGCAGCACAACCGCATTAGGACAGGGGGAAGGCACTGAAGCTTTCTTT.

V and J are TRBV30 and TRBJ1-5; 8 bases are a match to TRBD1. V lost 1 base to trimming and J lost 3 bases; unmatched junction nucleotides: 2. This CDR3 contains 14 residues. Germline V gene lookup returns CDR1 GTSNPN and CDR2 SVGIG (reference sequence). In DNA, the CDR3 is TGTGCCTGGAGTGGGACAGGGAACAATCAGCCCCAGCATTTT. This codes for CAWSGTGNNQPQHF. The variable domain in full, completed from reference TRBV30 and TRBJ1-5, reads SQTIHQWPATLVQPVGSPLSLECTVEGTSNPNLYWYRQAAGRGLQLLFYSVGIGQISSEVPQNLSASRPQDRQFILSSKKLLLSDSGFYLCAWSGTGNNQPQHFGDGTRLSIL.

This rearrangement joins TRBV6-5 to TRBJ1-1; tentatively, D is TRBD1 (5 bases). The CDR3 consists of 16 residues. The germline gives CDR1 MNHEY, CDR2 SVGAGI. The V gene lost 4 bases and the J gene lost 0 bases, with 15 bases spanning the gap. This CDR3 is CASSSYLTAMNTEAFF. The CDR3 bases are TGTGCCAGCAGTTCCTACCTGACAGCGATGAACACTGAAGCTTTCTTT.

The V gene is TRBV14, the J gene TRBJ1-1, with no clear D. CDR1 is SGHDN, CDR2 FVKESK, per germline. This CDR3 has 14 residues. Trimming left V 3 bases short and J 4 bases short, with 12 bases between. CDR3 loop: CASSQSLVSTEAFF. DNA for the CDR3: TGTGCCAGCAGCCAGTCGTTGGTTTCCACTGAAGCTTTCTTT. Filled out from reference TRBV14 and TRBJ1-1, the complete variable domain reads EAGVTQFPSHSVIEKGQTVTLRCDPISGHDNLYWYRRVMGKEIKFLLHFVKESKQDESGMPNNRFLAERTGGTYSTLKVQPAELEDSGVYFCASSQSLVSTEAFFGQGTRLTVV.

The chain recombines TRBV19 with TRBJ1-1; maybe TRBD1 (5 bases). Trimming removed 6 bases from V and 1 base from J, with 12 bases in between. CDR1 is LNHDA, CDR2 SQIVND, per germline (reference sequence). CDR3 length: 14 residues. CDR3: CASRLYGANTEAFF. The CDR3 DNA reads TGTGCCAGTAGACTGTACGGGGCGAACACTGAAGCTTTCTTT.

This clone was recorded only once. This rearrangement joins TRBV18 to TRBJ1-6; 7 bases align to TRBD1. The CDR3 runs 17 residues. CDR1 and CDR2 (germline): KGHSH, LQKENI. Trimming removed 5 bases from V and 10 bases from J; junction bases left unmatched: 17. CDR3 in DNA: TGTGCCAGCTCAGCCACCGGGACAGAGCTCTTCGGATCACCCCTCCACTTT. Encoded protein: CASSATGTELFGSPLHF.

The chain joins TRBV28 to TRBJ1-4, with 9 nucleotides matching TRBD1. This CDR3 has 14 amino acids. In germline, CDR1 is MDHEN, CDR2 SYDVKM. V gave up 10 bases and J gave up 5 bases; unmatched junction bases: 8. CDR3 DNA sequence: TGTGCCACGCAGGGACAGGGTCCAAATGAAAAACTGTTTTTT. It encodes CATQGQGPNEKLFF.

The chain recombines TRBV2 with TRBJ1-5; D ambiguous. The CDR3 has 14 residues. Germline loops: CDR1 SNHLY, CDR2 FYNNEI. With 7 bases removed from V and 6 bases from J, the gap between germline ends came to 16 bases. In nucleotides, the CDR3 is TGTGCCAGCAAGGCCCTGACTGATAGTCAGCCCCAGCATTTT. Protein: CASKALTDSQPQHF.

The chain carries TRBV7-2 and TRBJ1-6, with unresolved D. This CDR3 has 13 residues. Germline CDR1 and CDR2: SGHTA and FQGNSA. Trimming pared 1 base from V and 9 bases from J, leaving 7 bases between. CDR3 loop: CASSLDKSSPLHF. CDR3 in DNA: TGTGCCAGCAGCTTAGATAAGTCTTCACCCCTCCACTTT.

The chain couples TRBV10-1 to TRBJ1-2; D gene uncertain. Trimming pared 5 bases from V and 4 bases from J, leaving 17 bases between. The CDR3 is 15 residues long. Looked up from germline, CDR1 is WNHNN and CDR2 is SYGVQD (reference sequence). The CDR3 is CASSLSRRKTYGYTF. The DNA of the CDR3 is TGCGCCAGCAGTCTGAGTAGACGAAAGACCTATGGCTACACCTTC.

The chain couples TRBV10-3 to TRBJ2-3; weak D call: TRBD2 (5 bases). This CDR3 has 15 residues. The V gene lost 0 bases and the J gene lost 2 bases, with 9 bases spanning the gap. Germline values: CDR1 ENHRY, CDR2 SYGVKD. The CDR3 spells CAISESVLATDTQYF. The CDR3 DNA sequence: TGTGCCATCAGTGAGTCGGTCCTAGCCACAGATACGCAGTATTTT.

This clone was recorded once. This chain links TRBV9 with TRBJ2-5; D is possibly TRBD2 (6 bases). Trimming removed 2 bases at V and 5 bases at J, with 10 bases between. This CDR3 comprises 13 residues. In germline, CDR1 is SGDLS, CDR2 YYNGEE. Written as DNA, the CDR3 is TGTGCCAGCAGCGTCCATGGGGGGGAGACCCAGTACTTC. This encodes CASSVHGGETQYF.

The V and J genes are TRBV5-4 and TRBJ1-1; 8 bases are shared with TRBD1. The V gene end was trimmed by 4 bases and the J gene end by 5 bases; junction bases not matched to a gene: 7. Germline CDR1 is SGHNT and CDR2 is YYREEE (reference sequence). The CDR3 covers 14 residues. The CDR3 DNA sequence: TGTGCCAGCAGCACCCGGGACAGGCCGACTGAAGCTTTCTTT. Translating it yields CASSTRDRPTEAFF. The complete variable domain, with remaining parts taken from reference TRBV5-4 and TRBJ1-1, reads ETGVTQSPTHLIKTRGQQVTLRCSSQSGHNTVSWYQQALGQGPQFIFQYYREEENGRGNFPPRFSGLQFPNYSSELNVNALELDDSALYLCASSTRDRPTEAFFGQGTRLTVV.

V usage is TRBV23-1 and J usage is TRBJ2-2, with 10 bases that match TRBD2. TRBV23-1 is classed as an ORF, of uncertain function. The CDR3 has 19 residues. J lost 6 bases, V lost 3 bases, and 16 bases had no gene match. The CDR3 bases are TGCGCCAGCAGTCAGAGATCACAAGGAACGGGACTAGCGCCCGGGGAGCTGTTTTTT. It specifies CASSQRSQGTGLAPGELFF.

V and J are TRBV11-2 and TRBJ1-2; D call uncertain. Trimming removed 3 bases at V and 7 bases at J, with 9 bases between. The germline V gene has CDR1 SGHAT and CDR2 FQNNGV. The CDR3 contains 12 residues. The CDR3 DNA follows: TGTGCCAGCAGCTTGAGAGGTTCTGGCTACACCTTC. Translated: CASSLRGSGYTF. Full variable domain (rest looked up from reference TRBV11-2 and TRBJ1-2): EAGVAQSPRYKIIEKRQSVAFWCNPISGHATLYWYQQILGQGPKLLIQFQNNGVVDDSQLPKDRFSAERLKGVDSTLKIQPAKLEDSAVYLCASSLRGSGYTFGSGTRLTVV.

V is TRBV5-6 and J is TRBJ2-7; 8 nucleotides match TRBD1. Germline V gives CDR1 SGHDT, CDR2 YYEEEE. V dropped 3 bases and J dropped 10; count of bases not matched to a gene: 6. The CDR3 sequence is 12 residues long. CDR3 region: CASSWRQGLQYF. The CDR3 region has the DNA TGTGCCAGCAGCTGGAGACAGGGGTTACAGTACTTC.

The genes are TRBV5-6 and TRBJ2-3; TRBD2 aligns across 14 bases. Germline V lookup: CDR1 SGHDT, CDR2 YYEEEE. This CDR3 region has 19 residues. After removal of 4 bases from V and 2 bases from J, the junction contained 12 bases not matched to a gene. The CDR3: CASSLGTSGGPLITDTQYF. CDR3 bases: TGTGCCAGCAGCCTAGGGACTAGCGGGGGACCTCTTATCACAGATACGCAGTATTTT.

V and J are TRBV5-4 and TRBJ1-2; no clear D. CDR1 is SGHNT, CDR2 YYREEE, per germline (reference sequence). The CDR3 contains 13 residues. V dropped 4 bases and J dropped 4 bases, with 11 bases sitting between them. CDR3: CASSRWGTYGYTF. The CDR3 nucleotides read TGTGCCAGCAGCCGTTGGGGTACCTATGGCTACACCTTC.

This chain uses TRBV29-1 with TRBJ1-2; D possibly corresponds to TRBD1 (5 bases). The CDR3 totals 11 residues. V lost 7 bases, J lost 4 bases, and 10 bases lay in between. Germline V gene data show CDR1 as SQVTM and CDR2 as ANQGSEA. This chain's CDR3 is CSASGGYGYTF. In nucleotides, the CDR3 is TGCAGCGCGAGCGGGGGCTATGGCTACACCTTC.

The V and J genes are TRBV7-3 and TRBJ2-1; 8 bases align to TRBD2. V shed 5 bases and J 6 bases; nucleotides not matched to a gene: 6. Germline assignment: CDR1 SGHTA and CDR2 FQGTGA. This CDR3 comprises 14 residues. This CDR3 is CASSTSGTSNEQFF. CDR3 nucleotides: TGTGCCAGCAGCACCTCCGGGACTAGCAATGAGCAGTTCTTC.

The rearrangement links TRBV6-1 to TRBJ2-7; D gene uncertain. The V end was cut by 6 bases, the J end by 0 bases, with 6 bases between. This CDR3 is built from 12 residues. CDR1 and CDR2 from the germline V gene are MNHNS and SASEGT. The CDR3 bases are TGTGCCAGCAGCGGTTCCTCCTACGAGCAGTACTTC. This sequence encodes CASSGSSYEQYF.

The V gene is TRBV4-1, the J gene TRBJ2-7; D is unclear. The CDR3 has 13 residues. The V gene's germline CDR1 is MGHRA and CDR2 YSYEKL. The germline V and J ends were trimmed by 1 base and 12 bases, with 16 bases remaining between them. The CDR3 loop reads CASSQVGDPRRYF. Here the CDR3 DNA reads TGCGCCAGCAGCCAAGTAGGTGACCCAAGACGGTACTTC.

The rearrangement links TRBV5-8 to TRBJ1-5; TRBD1 agrees at 9 bases. Germline CDR1 SGHTS, CDR2 YDEGEE. The CDR3 loop spans 15 amino acids. J lost 3 bases, V lost 0 bases, and 1 base had no gene match. CDR3 DNA sequence: TGTGCCAGCAGCTTGGGACAGGGGGACAATCAGCCCCAGCATTTT. This gives the protein CASSLGQGDNQPQHF.

The V and J genes are TRBV19 and TRBJ2-1; D is perhaps TRBD2 (6 bases). Germline-derived CDR1 and CDR2 are LNHDA and SQIVND (reference sequence). This CDR3 spans 16 amino acids. Between the trimmed V and J ends, which lost 1 base and 1 base, there was a span of 11 bases. The DNA for the CDR3 is TGTGCCAGTAGTATAGCTTTTGCGGGGTCCTACAATGAGCAGTTCTTC. Its translation is CASSIAFAGSYNEQFF.

The rearrangement joins TRBV12-5 to TRBJ2-2; the D gene is possibly TRBD1 (5 bases). Per the germline V gene, CDR1 is LGHNT and CDR2 is FRNRAP. This CDR3 region has 17 residues. V shed 1 base and J shed 7 bases, with 19 bases lying between them. The CDR3 sequence: CASGLGQLALEHGELFF. In nucleotides, the CDR3 is TGTGCTAGTGGTTTGGGACAGCTCGCCTTGGAGCACGGGGAGCTGTTTTTT.

The rearrangement links TRBV22-1 to TRBJ2-1; the table calls TRBD1, which could not be checked here. TRBV22-1 is recorded as a pseudogene. CDR3 length: 18 amino acids. DNA of the CDR3: TGTCCTGGGAGCGCACTTCGGTACGAAGACAGCTCCTACAATGAGCAGTTCTTC. Translating gives CPGSALRYEDSSYNEQFF.